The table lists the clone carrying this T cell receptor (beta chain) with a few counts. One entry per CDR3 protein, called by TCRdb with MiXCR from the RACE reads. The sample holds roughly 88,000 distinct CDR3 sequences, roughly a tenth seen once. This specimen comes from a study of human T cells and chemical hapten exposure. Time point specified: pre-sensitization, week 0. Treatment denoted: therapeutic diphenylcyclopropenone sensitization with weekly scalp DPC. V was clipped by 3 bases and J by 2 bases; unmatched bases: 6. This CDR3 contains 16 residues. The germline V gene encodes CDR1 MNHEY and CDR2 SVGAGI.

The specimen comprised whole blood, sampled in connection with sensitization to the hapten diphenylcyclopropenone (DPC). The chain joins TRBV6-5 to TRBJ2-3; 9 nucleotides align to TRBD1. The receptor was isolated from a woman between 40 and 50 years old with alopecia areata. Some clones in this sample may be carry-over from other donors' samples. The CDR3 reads CASSYSGTGSTDTQYF. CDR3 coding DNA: TGTGCCAGCAGTTATTCCGGGACAGGGTCCACAGATACGCAGTATTTT.